The TCR beta chain described here comes from a study of molecular identifiers for immune sequencing clone quantification. Study conclusions and caveats: Effector cells kept over 99% of their molecules in clones above 20 RNA copies, while naive cells kept under 1% there.

The CDR3 is made up of 13 amino acids. The germline CDR1 and CDR2 sequences are DFQATT and SNEGSKA (reference sequence). V was trimmed by 0 bases and J by 2 bases, leaving 7 bases between them. Construction of naive CD8 libraries employed about 18,000 to 1,100,000 sorted cells together with 10%, 30% or 50% RNA. For naive CD8 T cells, sorting used the CD8+CD4-CCR7+CD45RA+ phenotype. In preparing bulk TCR libraries, previously described methods and listed TCR primers were used. TCRdb re-analysed the PCR reads in MiXCR, keeping a single row per CDR3 protein. The sample lists about 510,000 distinct CDR3 sequences; 25% were seen once. A remark on this clonotype: What it binds is unknown.

J is TRBJ1-1 and V is TRBV20-1; D is unclear. The sample consisted of naive CD8+ T cells from blood, with Jurkat cell RNA spiked in. Subset noted: FACS-sorted CD8+CD4-CCR7+CD45RA+ naive T cells. This receptor was taken from a human donor in good health. Some libraries in this study had Jurkat cell RNA spiked in. DNA for the CDR3: TGCAGTGCTAGAGATTGGTCAAACACTGAAGCTTTCTTT. Translating gives CSARDWSNTEAFF.